This T cell receptor beta chain stems from a study of vaccination and CD4 T cells after COVID-19. Study at large: From HCoV-229E, HCoV-OC43, HCoV-NL63 and SARS-CoV-2, overlapping spike peptides were used to stimulate the cells. Study-wide results and caveats: For convalescent patients, a median about 86% of reactive clones surfaced exclusively after vaccination.

Per germline, CDR1 MNHNS and CDR2 SASEGT. Trimming pared 6 bases from V and 0 bases from J, leaving 14 bases between. The CDR3 loop spans 15 amino acids. About this clonotype: The antigen remains undetermined.

The Oncomine TCR Beta short-read assay was applied to DNA of cultured CD4+ T cells. MiXCR was run by TCRdb on the PCR reads, yielding one entry per CDR3 protein. Of under 20,000 distinct CDR3 sequences in the sample, roughly 71% are singletons; the top ten hold 15% to 20%. As to treatment: roughly 10-day PBMC culture with coronavirus spike peptide pools or control peptides (ViraFEST assay). Culture of approximately 2 million PBMCs per well took place with roughly 10 IU/ml IL-2 and around 10 ug/ml peptide pools. The clonotype comes from a human donor who had recovered from COVID-19. The sample was CD4+ T cells from blood, cultured in vitro. This chain links TRBV6-1 with TRBJ1-1; a weak D match, TRBD1 (6 bases). The CDR3 nucleotides are TGTGCCAGCAGACCGAGACAGGTCCTGAACACTGAAGCTTTCTTT. Its translation is CASRPRQVLNTEAFF.